The clone carrying this TCR beta chain was observed at least ten times. The antigen remains undetermined. From RNA transcripts, TCR beta CDR3 regions were amplified. The HTBI primer set drove a first-round RT-PCR of the TCR CDR3. Each CDR3 protein is one row after TCRdb ran MiXCR on the multiplex PCR reads. The sample gives 450,000 to 700,000 distinct CDR3 sequences, around 45% of which show up once; about 8.3% is in the top ten. Between the trimmed V and J ends, which lost 4 bases and 6 bases, there was a span of 14 bases. The CDR3 loop spans 13 amino acids. The germline V gene has CDR1 SGHKS and CDR2 YYEKEE (reference sequence). Newly diagnosed hyperthyroidism, duration under 2 months, in patients aged 18 to 65. This sample was taken from a study of T cells in Graves' hyperthyroidism and ophthalmopathy. Study-wide results and caveats: Blood also contained most expanded thyroid clonotypes above 0.001. Ophthalmopathy was told apart from stable hyperthyroidism by a 13 V-J model.

The clonotype comes from a woman under 30 with Graves' hyperthyroidism. The source material was peripheral blood or thyroid tissue (not recorded which). The gene calls are TRBV5-5 and TRBJ2-7, with D perhaps TRBD2 (6 bases). CDR3 residues: CASSRSGLIEQYF. The CDR3 bases are TGTGCCAGCAGCCGGAGCGGGTTAATCGAGCAGTACTTC.